Here is one T cell receptor beta chain with its context. The data originate from a study of control samples from healthy donors and cancer patients. Repertoires were generated with immunoSEQ multiplex PCR, while TCRdb's copy carries only in-frame clones and drops some. This repertoire shows some 100,000 clones, roughly 86% found once; its top ten account for roughly 1.2%. Trimming took 1 base from V and 0 from J; bases not matched to a gene: 6. Germline assignment: CDR1 LGHNA and CDR2 YNFKEQ. This CDR3 spans 17 amino acids. This receptor was taken from a woman between 45 and 65 years old in good health. Material: blood. J is TRBJ2-1 and V is TRBV4-2; 7 bases align to TRBD2. This CDR3 is CASSQAMAGVSYNEQFF. DNA for the CDR3: TGTGCCAGCAGCCAAGCCATGGCGGGAGTCTCCTACAATGAGCAGTTCTTC.